Shown below are 10 T cell receptor beta chains from a single sample sequenced in a study of CD8 T cells in ankylosing spondylitis. TCRdb called the 5' RACE reads again in MiXCR, with one record for every CDR3 protein. Of tens of thousands of distinct CDR3 sequences listed, 4% are singletons. The material sequenced was blood, either unsorted or a sorted T cell fraction (not recorded which). The source is a female donor with ankylosing spondylitis or in good health (not recorded which).

The chain joins TRBV9 to TRBJ2-2; TRBD2 agrees at 14 bases. V lost 4 bases, J lost 0 bases, and 8 bases stayed unmatched. Germline lookup yields CDR1 SGDLS and CDR2 YYNGEE. The CDR3 is 19 residues long. DNA for the CDR3: TGTGCCAGCAGCCCACGGGGGACTAGCGGGGGACCGAACACCGGGGAGCTGTTTTTT. Protein: CASSPRGTSGGPNTGELFF.

This clonotype was observed at least ten times. This chain joins TRBV9 and TRBJ2-1; D is perhaps TRBD1 (6 bases). This CDR3 is built from 15 residues. V was trimmed by 2 bases and J by 7 bases, leaving 16 bases between them. Germline values: CDR1 SGDLS, CDR2 YYNGEE. CDR3 DNA: TGTGCCAGCAGCGTCAGCACAGGGTCTCCGAATGAGCAGTTCTTC. Translating gives CASSVSTGSPNEQFF.

This clonotype has at least ten counts. This sequence joins TRBV9 and TRBJ2-5; no definite D call. V lost 3 bases, J lost 0 bases, and 3 bases lay in between. The CDR3 sequence is 12 residues long. The germline gives CDR1 SGDLS, CDR2 YYNGEE. The CDR3, as DNA: TGTGCCAGCAGCGGGTACCAAGAGACCCAGTACTTC. Residues: CASSGYQETQYF.

This clonotype was counted many times. V and J are TRBV9 and TRBJ1-4; D possibly corresponds to TRBD1 (6 bases). V lost 0 bases to trimming and J lost 6 bases, with 21 bases between them. From germline, CDR1 is SGDLS and CDR2 YYNGEE. The CDR3 sequence is 18 residues long. CDR3 DNA sequence: TGTGCCAGCAGCGTAGGAACCTTTACCGGGGGGCTGGATGAAAAACTGTTTTTT. Protein sequence: CASSVGTFTGGLDEKLFF.

The chain has TRBV9 and TRBJ2-5, with D maybe TRBD1 (6 bases). The V end was cut by 4 bases, the J end by 2 bases, with 12 bases between. The CDR3 runs to 14 residues. The germline V gene has CDR1 SGDLS and CDR2 YYNGEE. CDR3 in DNA: TGTGCCAGCAGCCACACCGGACAGCAAGAGACCCAGTACTTC. This gives the protein CASSHTGQQETQYF.

This clonotype was seen repeatedly, ten times or more. This sequence joins TRBV9 and TRBJ1-6, with D possibly being TRBD1 (5 bases). The CDR3 spans 17 residues. Germline CDR1 reads SGDLS; CDR2 reads YYNGEE. V dropped 0 bases and J dropped 8 bases, with 18 bases sitting between them. Here the CDR3 reads CASSVEIGVTDHSPLHF. The DNA for the CDR3 is TGTGCCAGCAGCGTAGAAATTGGGGTGACAGATCATTCACCCCTCCACTTT.

This clonotype has a count of ten or more. The chain couples TRBV9 to TRBJ1-1, with D maybe TRBD1 (5 bases). CDR3 size: 13 residues. Germline V gene sequence: CDR1 SGDLS, CDR2 YYNGEE. V dropped 5 bases and J dropped 3 bases, with 11 bases sitting between them. CDR3 sequence (DNA): TGTGCCAGCAGTGGAGGGGCCCACACTGAAGCTTTCTTT. Encoded protein: CASSGGAHTEAFF.

This clonotype was recorded at least ten times. The chain carries TRBV9 and TRBJ2-7; TRBD1 or TRBD2 may be the D gene (5 bases each). CDR1 SGDLS and CDR2 YYNGEE come from the germline V gene. Deletions cut 0 bases from V and 3 bases from J, with 13 bases between. The CDR3 loop spans 15 amino acids. The CDR3 loop reads CASSVGQGVIYEQYF. The CDR3 region has the DNA TGTGCCAGCAGCGTAGGCCAGGGAGTGATCTACGAGCAGTACTTC. Based on the CDR3 plus reference TRBV9 and TRBJ2-7, the full variable domain is DSGVTQTPKHLITATGQRVTLRCSPRSGDLSVYWYQQSLDQGLQFLIQYYNGEERAKGNILERFSAQQFPDLHSELNLSSLELGDSALYFCASSVGQGVIYEQYFGPGTRLTVT.

This clonotype was picked up many times. CDR3 nucleotides: TGTGCCAGCAGCCCCCCAGGTCTGGGCGGGGGGACCTACAATGAGCAGTTCTTC. Translation gives CASSPPGLGGGTYNEQFF. The chain joins TRBV9 to TRBJ2-1; 8 positions match TRBD2. J gave up 2 bases and V 4 bases, and 14 bases lay outside the gene matches. CDR1 is SGDLS and CDR2 is YYNGEE in the germline V gene. CDR3 length: 18 amino acids. The complete variable domain, with remaining parts taken from reference TRBV9 and TRBJ2-1, reads DSGVTQTPKHLITATGQRVTLRCSPRSGDLSVYWYQQSLDQGLQFLIQYYNGEERAKGNILERFSAQQFPDLHSELNLSSLELGDSALYFCASSPPGLGGGTYNEQFFGPGTRLTVL.

This clonotype has ten or more counts. This chain links TRBV9 with TRBJ1-4; D is ambiguous. V shed 3 bases and J shed 2 bases, with 5 bases lying between them. CDR3 length: 13 amino acids. Looked up from germline, CDR1 is SGDLS and CDR2 is YYNGEE. This chain's CDR3 is CASSAGTNEKLFF. The DNA for the CDR3 is TGTGCCAGCAGCGCCGGGACTAATGAAAAACTGTTTTTT.